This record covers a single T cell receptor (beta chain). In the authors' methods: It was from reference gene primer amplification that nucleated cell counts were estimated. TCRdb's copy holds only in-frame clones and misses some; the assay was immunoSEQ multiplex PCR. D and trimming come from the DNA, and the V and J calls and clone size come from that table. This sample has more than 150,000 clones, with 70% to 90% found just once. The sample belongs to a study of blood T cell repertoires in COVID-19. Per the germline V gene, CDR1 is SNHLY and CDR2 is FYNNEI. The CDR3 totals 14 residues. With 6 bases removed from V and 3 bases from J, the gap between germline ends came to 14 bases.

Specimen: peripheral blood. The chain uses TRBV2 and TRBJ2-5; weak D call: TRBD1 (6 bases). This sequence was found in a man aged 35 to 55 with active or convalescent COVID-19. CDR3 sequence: CASSRHQGKETQYF. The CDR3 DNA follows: TGTGCCAGCAGCCGTCACCAGGGGAAAGAGACCCAGTACTTC.